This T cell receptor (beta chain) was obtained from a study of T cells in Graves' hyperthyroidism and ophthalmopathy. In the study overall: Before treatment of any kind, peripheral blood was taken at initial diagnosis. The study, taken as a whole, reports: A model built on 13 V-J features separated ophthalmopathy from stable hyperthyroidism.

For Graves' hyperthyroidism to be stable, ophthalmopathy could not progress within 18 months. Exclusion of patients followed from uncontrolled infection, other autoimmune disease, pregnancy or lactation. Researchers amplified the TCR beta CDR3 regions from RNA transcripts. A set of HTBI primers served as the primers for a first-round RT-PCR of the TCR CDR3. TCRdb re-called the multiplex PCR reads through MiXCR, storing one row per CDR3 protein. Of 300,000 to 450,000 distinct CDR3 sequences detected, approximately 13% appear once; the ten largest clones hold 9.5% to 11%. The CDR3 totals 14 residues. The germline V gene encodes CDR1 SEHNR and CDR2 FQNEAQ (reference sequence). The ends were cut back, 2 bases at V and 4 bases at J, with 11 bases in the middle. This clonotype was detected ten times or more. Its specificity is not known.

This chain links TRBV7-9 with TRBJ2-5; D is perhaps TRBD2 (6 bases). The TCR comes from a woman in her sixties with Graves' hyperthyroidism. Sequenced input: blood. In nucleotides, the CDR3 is TGTGCCAGCAGCTTACAGGGCGGGACAGAGACCCAGTACTTC. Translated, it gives CASSLQGGTETQYF.